The 12 T cell receptor beta chains below come from one sample, sequenced in a study of shared clonotypes between healthy human individuals. This table comes from immunoSEQ multiplex PCR, and its TCRdb copy is limited to in-frame clones, with some not included. Of hundreds of thousands of clones in the sample, roughly 95% were seen once. The naive CD8 subset, CD45RO-negative cells positively selected for CCR7, excluded terminally differentiated effector memory CD45RA+ cells. Sequenced material: naive CD8+ T cells sorted from blood. Receptors were obtained from a young woman in good health.

V usage is TRBV13 and J usage is TRBJ2-1; D not resolved. V was pared by 1 base and J by 1 base, with 8 bases between. Germline CDR1 and CDR2: PRHDT and FYEKMQ (reference sequence). The CDR3 spans 15 residues. CDR3 residues: CASSLVDVSYNEQFF. In DNA form, the CDR3 reads TGTGCCAGCAGCTTAGTCGACGTATCCTACAATGAGCAGTTCTTC.

The chain recombines TRBV7-7 with TRBJ2-2, with 7 positions matching TRBD1. The CDR3 contains 15 residues. Looked up from germline, CDR1 is SSHAT and CDR2 is FNYEAQ (reference sequence). Trimming cost V 5 bases and J 4 bases; bases outside gene matches: 7. CDR3 sequence reads: CASSQHRGSTGELFF. For the CDR3, the DNA is TGTGCCAGCAGCCAACACAGGGGTAGCACCGGGGAGCTGTTTTTT.

The V gene is TRBV11-2, the J gene TRBJ2-1, with D unclear. Trimming left V 0 bases short and J 9 bases short, with 15 bases between. The germline V gene encodes CDR1 SGHAT and CDR2 FQNNGV. The CDR3 runs to 15 residues. The CDR3 DNA is TGTGCCAGCAGCTTAGATTTGGCCGCTTCCGGTGAGCAGTTCTTC. This encodes CASSLDLAASGEQFF.

The rearrangement links TRBV9 to TRBJ2-1, with 9 bases matching TRBD2. Unmatched junction bases numbered 11, after V lost 4 bases and J lost 6 bases. The germline gives CDR1 SGDLS, CDR2 YYNGEE. CDR3 length equals 16 residues. The DNA for the CDR3 is TGTGCCAGCAGCCCAGAAGAGGGGGGACTAGCCAATGAGCAGTTCTTC. Protein sequence: CASSPEEGGLANEQFF.

The V and J genes are TRBV28 and TRBJ2-2; TRBD2 might be the D (7 bases). The CDR3 extends over 18 amino acids. V was clipped by 2 bases and J by 1 base, with 17 bases between them. The germline CDR1 and CDR2 sequences are MDHEN and SYDVKM. Written as DNA, the CDR3 is TGTGCCAGCAGTTTAAACCGGTGGGGGGGCTTGAACACCGGGGAGCTGTTTTTT. Its translation is CASSLNRWGGLNTGELFF.

With respect to this clone: A read error may produce the germline difference seen at one junction end. The V gene is TRBV5-3, the J gene TRBJ1-5; D might be TRBD1 (5 bases). TRBV5-3 is placed among ORFs of uncertain function. This CDR3 contains 15 residues. The CDR3 sequence is CASSYGHASNQPQHF. The CDR3 bases are TGTGCCAGCAGCTATGGACACGCAAGCAATCAGCCCCAGCATTTT.

This sequence joins TRBV27 and TRBJ2-7, with TRBD1 as a possible D gene (7 bases). The CDR3 length is 14 residues. CDR1 is MNHEY and CDR2 is SMNVEV in the germline V gene (reference sequence). V was clipped by 2 bases and J by 3 bases, with 11 bases between them. The CDR3 coding sequence is TGTGCCAGCAGTTTACAGGGGGGATACTACGAGCAGTACTTC. It codes for CASSLQGGYYEQYF.

On this clone: The sample has other DNA sequences that encode this CDR3 too. J is TRBJ2-1 and V is TRBV9; no firm D call. The CDR3 extends over 15 amino acids. Deletions cut 2 bases from V and 0 bases from J, with 9 bases between. Germline CDR1 SGDLS, CDR2 YYNGEE. The chain's CDR3 is CASSVVSASYNEQFF. CDR3 in DNA: TGTGCCAGCAGCGTCGTGAGCGCCTCCTACAATGAGCAGTTCTTC.

Worth noting for this clone: The same CDR3 arises from other DNA sequences in this sample as well. The chain joins TRBV9 to TRBJ2-1; TRBD2 is a possible D gene (6 bases). V was trimmed by 0 bases and J by 2 bases, leaving 12 bases between them. The CDR3 is 16 amino acids. The germline CDR1 and CDR2 sequences are SGDLS and YYNGEE. CDR3 nucleotides: TGTGCCAGCAGCGTAGGCGGCGGGACCGCCTACAATGAGCAGTTCTTC. Translating gives CASSVGGGTAYNEQFF.

The gene calls are TRBV28 and TRBJ2-7; 11 bases map to TRBD1. CDR1 MDHEN and CDR2 SYDVKM come from the germline V gene. This CDR3 has 17 residues. Losses at the gene ends were 4 bases for V and 5 bases for J; bases not matched to a gene: 13. The CDR3 DNA reads as TGTGCCAGCAGTTCCCGTATCCTCCGGACAGGGGGCAACGAGCAGTACTTC. This codes for CASSSRILRTGGNEQYF. The full variable domain, in which reference TRBV28 and TRBJ2-7 provide the parts outside the CDR3, is DVKVTQSSRYLVKRTGEKVFLECVQDMDHENMFWYRQDPGLGLRLIYFSYDVKMKEKGDIPEGYSVSREKKERFSLILESASTNQTSMYLCASSSRILRTGGNEQYFGPGTRLTVT.

This chain joins TRBV13 and TRBJ2-3; no clear D. Germline V CDR1 and CDR2: PRHDT, FYEKMQ (reference sequence). Trimming cost V 1 base and J 1 base, with 6 bases left between them. CDR3 length: 14 amino acids. The DNA for the CDR3 is TGTGCCAGCAGCTTAGATTCGGGCACAGATACGCAGTATTTT. Translating gives CASSLDSGTDTQYF. The complete variable domain, with remaining parts taken from reference TRBV13 and TRBJ2-3, reads AAGVIQSPRHLIKEKRETATLKCYPIPRHDTVYWYQQGPGQDPQFLISFYEKMQSDKGSIPDRFSAQQFSDYHSELNMSSLELGDSALYFCASSLDSGTDTQYFGPGTRLTVL.

A few counts support this clone. The chain couples TRBV2 to TRBJ1-3; D not certain. Germline V gene sequence: CDR1 SNHLY, CDR2 FYNNEI. The V and J ends lost 11 bases and 0 bases respectively, with 11 bases between them. The CDR3 spans 13 residues. This CDR3 is CAALLGSGNTIYF. The CDR3 DNA reads TGTGCCGCCCTCCTGGGCTCTGGAAACACCATATATTTT.